This T cell receptor (beta chain) came from a study of T cell repertoires in cytomegalovirus infection. This clonotype appeared many times. Each CDR3 protein is one row after TCRdb ran MiXCR on the reads. The sample contains about 320,000 distinct CDR3 sequences, approximately 9.5% of which appear only once. The CDR3 has 18 residues. The V gene's germline CDR1 is SEHNR and CDR2 FQNEAQ (reference sequence). With V trimmed by 4 bases and J by 7 bases, 10 bases remained unmatched. Sequencing input: PBMCs. The TCR originated in a human donor in good health (CMV status not recorded). Some clones in this sample may be carry-over from other donors' samples. The rearrangement uses TRBV7-9 and TRBJ2-1; 16 nucleotides align to TRBD2. CDR3 amino acids: CASSYSGTSGRAGNEQFF. The CDR3 DNA is TGTGCCAGCAGCTACTCCGGGACTAGCGGGAGGGCCGGGAATGAGCAGTTCTTC. Together with reference TRBV7-9 and TRBJ2-1, the CDR3 gives the full variable domain: DTGVSQNPRHKITKRGQNVTFRCDPISEHNRLYWYRQTLGQGPEFLTYFQNEAQLEKSRLLSDRFSAERPKGSFSTLEIQRTEQGDSAMYLCASSYSGTSGRAGNEQFFGPGTRLTVL.